This T cell receptor beta chain emerged from a study of shared clonotypes between healthy human individuals. Positive CCR7 selection of CD45RO-negative cells yielded the naive CD8 cells, and terminally differentiated effector memory CD45RA+ cells were excluded. The data were produced by immunoSEQ multiplex PCR, yet TCRdb's version contains in-frame clones alone and is incomplete. Of around 640,000 clones listed, 95% to 97% are singletons. Trimming left V 3 bases short and J 4 bases short, with 18 bases between. The CDR3 consists of 17 residues. Germline V gene data show CDR1 as PRHDT and CDR2 as FYEKMQ (reference sequence).

The sequence came from a young woman in good health. Sequencing was done on a sample of naive CD8+ T cells sorted from blood. V is TRBV13 and J is TRBJ2-2; D ambiguous. CDR3 residues: CASSFGIGYLGTGELFF. CDR3 DNA sequence: TGTGCCAGCAGCTTCGGAATAGGGTACCTGGGCACCGGGGAGCTGTTTTTT.